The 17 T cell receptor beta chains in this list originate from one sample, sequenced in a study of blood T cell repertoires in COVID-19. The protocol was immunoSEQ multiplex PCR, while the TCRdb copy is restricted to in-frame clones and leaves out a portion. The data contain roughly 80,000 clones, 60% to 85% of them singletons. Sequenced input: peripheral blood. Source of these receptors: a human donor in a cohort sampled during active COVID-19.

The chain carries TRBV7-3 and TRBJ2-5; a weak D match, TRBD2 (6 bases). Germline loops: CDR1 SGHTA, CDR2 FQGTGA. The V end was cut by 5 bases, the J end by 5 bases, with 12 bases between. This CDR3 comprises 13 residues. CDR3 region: CASSPLGGETQYF. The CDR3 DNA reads TGTGCCAGCAGCCCCCTCGGGGGTGAGACCCAGTACTTC.

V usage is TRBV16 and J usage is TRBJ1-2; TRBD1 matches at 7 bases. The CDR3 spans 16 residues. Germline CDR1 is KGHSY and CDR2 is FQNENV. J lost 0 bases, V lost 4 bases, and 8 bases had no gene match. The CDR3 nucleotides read TGTGCCAGCAGCCTTATCGACAGGGCCCCTAACTATGGCTACACCTTC. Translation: CASSLIDRAPNYGYTF.

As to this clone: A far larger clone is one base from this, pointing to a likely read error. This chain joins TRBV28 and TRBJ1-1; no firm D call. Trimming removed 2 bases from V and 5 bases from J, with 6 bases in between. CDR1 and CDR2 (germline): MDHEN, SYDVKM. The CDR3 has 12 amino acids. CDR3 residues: CASSLTGTEAFF. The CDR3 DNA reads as TGTGCCAGCAGTTTAACCGGGACTGAAGCTTTCTTT.

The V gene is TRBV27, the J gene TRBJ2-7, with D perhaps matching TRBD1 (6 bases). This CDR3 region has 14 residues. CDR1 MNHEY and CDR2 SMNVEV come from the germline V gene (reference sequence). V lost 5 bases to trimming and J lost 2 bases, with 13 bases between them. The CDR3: CASSPQQGTYEQYV. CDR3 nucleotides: TGTGCCAGCAGTCCCCAACAGGGTACCTACGAGCAGTACGTC.

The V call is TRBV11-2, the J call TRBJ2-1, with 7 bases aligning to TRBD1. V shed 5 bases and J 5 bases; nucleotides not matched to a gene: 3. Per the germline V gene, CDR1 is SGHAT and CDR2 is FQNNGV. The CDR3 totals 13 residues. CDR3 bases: TGTGCCAGCAGCAGTACAGGGGACAATGAGCAGTTCTTC. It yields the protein CASSSTGDNEQFF.

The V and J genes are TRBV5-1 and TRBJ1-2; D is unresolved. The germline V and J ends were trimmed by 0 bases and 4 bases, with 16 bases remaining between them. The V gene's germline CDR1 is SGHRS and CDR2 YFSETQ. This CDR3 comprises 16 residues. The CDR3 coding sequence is TGCGCCAGCAGCTTGGGCGGAGCGGGGAACTTCTATGGCTACACCTTC. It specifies CASSLGGAGNFYGYTF.

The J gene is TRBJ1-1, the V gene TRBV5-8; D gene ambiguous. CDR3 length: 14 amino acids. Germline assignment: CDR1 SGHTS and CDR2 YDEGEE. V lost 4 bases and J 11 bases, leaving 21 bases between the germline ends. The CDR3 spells CASSPAPSSPGAFF. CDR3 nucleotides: TGTGCCAGCAGCCCCGCCCCATCGTCCCCGGGGGCTTTCTTT.

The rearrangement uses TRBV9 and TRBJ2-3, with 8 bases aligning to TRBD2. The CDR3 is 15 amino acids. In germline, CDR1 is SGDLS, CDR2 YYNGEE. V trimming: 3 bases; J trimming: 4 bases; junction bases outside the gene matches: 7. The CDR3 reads CASSAWGGGPDTQYF. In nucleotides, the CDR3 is TGTGCCAGCAGCGCCTGGGGCGGGGGGCCAGATACGCAGTATTTT.

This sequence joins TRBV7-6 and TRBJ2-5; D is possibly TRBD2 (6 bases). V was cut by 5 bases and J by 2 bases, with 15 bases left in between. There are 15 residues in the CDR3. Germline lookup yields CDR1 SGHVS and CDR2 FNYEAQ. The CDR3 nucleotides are TGTGCCAGCAGCCGTAGCGGAGTACTTCAAGAGACCCAGTACTTC. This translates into CASSRSGVLQETQYF.

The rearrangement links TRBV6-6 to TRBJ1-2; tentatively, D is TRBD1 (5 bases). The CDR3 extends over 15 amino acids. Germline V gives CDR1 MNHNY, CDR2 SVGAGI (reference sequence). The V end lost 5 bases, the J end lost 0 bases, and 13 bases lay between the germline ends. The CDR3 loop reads CASSTYGGSNYGYTF. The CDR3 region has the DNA TGTGCCAGCAGTACATACGGGGGGTCTAACTATGGCTACACCTTC.

The CDR3 DNA reads TGTGCCAGCAGCCAAGGACAGGGGTATGGCTACACCTTC. The encoded protein is CASSQGQGYGYTF. The chain recombines TRBV7-3 with TRBJ1-2; 9 bases are a match to TRBD1. The CDR3 runs 13 residues. V shed 5 bases, J shed 5 bases, and the junction held 3 bases outside the gene matches. Germline CDR1 and CDR2: SGHTA and FQGTGA.

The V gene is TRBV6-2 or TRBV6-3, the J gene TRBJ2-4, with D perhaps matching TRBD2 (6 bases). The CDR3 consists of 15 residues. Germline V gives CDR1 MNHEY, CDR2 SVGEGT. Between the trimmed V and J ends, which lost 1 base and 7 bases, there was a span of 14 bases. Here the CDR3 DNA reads TGTGCCAGCAGTTACTTTTCGGGGGAGCTGAACATTCAGTACTTC. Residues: CASSYFSGELNIQYF.

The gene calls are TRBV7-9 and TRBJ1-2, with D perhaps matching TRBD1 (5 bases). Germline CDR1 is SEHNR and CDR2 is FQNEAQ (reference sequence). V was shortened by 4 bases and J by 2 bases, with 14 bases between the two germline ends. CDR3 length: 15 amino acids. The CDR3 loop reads CASSSHRGGNYGYTF. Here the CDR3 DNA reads TGTGCCAGCAGCTCTCACCGGGGGGGAAACTATGGCTACACCTTC.

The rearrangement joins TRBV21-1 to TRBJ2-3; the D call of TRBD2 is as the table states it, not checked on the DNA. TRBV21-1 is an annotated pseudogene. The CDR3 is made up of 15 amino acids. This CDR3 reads CASSKRVGITDTQYF. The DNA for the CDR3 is TGTGCCAGCAGCAAGCGGGTAGGTATCACAGATACGCAGTATTTT.

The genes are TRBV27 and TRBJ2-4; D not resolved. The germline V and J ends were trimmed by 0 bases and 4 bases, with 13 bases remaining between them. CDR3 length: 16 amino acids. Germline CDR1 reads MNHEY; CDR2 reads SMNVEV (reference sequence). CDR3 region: CASSLSWATSKNIQYF. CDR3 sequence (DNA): TGTGCCAGCAGTTTATCGTGGGCCACCTCAAAAAACATTCAGTACTTC.

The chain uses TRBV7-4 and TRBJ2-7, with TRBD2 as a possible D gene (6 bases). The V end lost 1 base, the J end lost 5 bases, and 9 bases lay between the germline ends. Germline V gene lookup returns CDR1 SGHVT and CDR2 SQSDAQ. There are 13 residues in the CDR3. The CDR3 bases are TGTGCCAGCAGCTTAGAAGGGGAGGACGAGCAGTACGTC. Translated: CASSLEGEDEQYV.

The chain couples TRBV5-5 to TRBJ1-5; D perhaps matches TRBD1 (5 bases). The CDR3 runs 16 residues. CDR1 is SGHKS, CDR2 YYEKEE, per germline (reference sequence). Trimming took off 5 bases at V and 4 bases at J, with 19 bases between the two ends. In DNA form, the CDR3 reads TGTGCCAGCAGTCCTTCTCTCAGGGTGGGGAATCAGCCCCAGCATTTT. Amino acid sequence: CASSPSLRVGNQPQHF.